The clone carrying this TCR beta chain was seen ten or more times. As yet, its antigen is unknown. This entry comes from a study of glioma-infiltrating T cells. Using RNA template, CDR3s of TCR alpha and beta were amplified with iRepertoire arm-PCR. For one-step reverse transcription and amplification, roughly 100-400 ng of tissue mRNA or PBMC total RNA was used. MiXCR was run by TCRdb on the multiplex PCR reads, yielding one entry per CDR3 protein. The sample yields approximately 90,000 distinct CDR3 sequences, less than 30% seen once. The CDR3 totals 13 residues. The V gene's germline CDR1 is MNHNY and CDR2 SVGAGI (reference sequence). V lost 0 bases to trimming and J lost 7 bases, with 6 bases between them. Broader study findings: Tissue-blood divergence was below expectation in non-neoplastic patients, above in gliomas. Tissue and blood shared very few CDR3 sequences.

This receptor was identified in a human donor with low-grade glioma or glioblastoma, undergoing nonglioma brain surgery, or in good health (not recorded which). Material: glioma tissue, nonneoplastic brain tissue, or PBMCs (not recorded which). V gene TRBV6-6 combines with J gene TRBJ2-2; no reliable D call. This CDR3 reads CASSYSGIGELFF. The CDR3 DNA is TGTGCCAGCAGTTACTCGGGGATCGGGGAGCTGTTTTTT.